This T cell receptor beta chain was observed in a study of blood T cell repertoires in COVID-19. Study summary: Samples came from the United States, Italy and Spain, spanning acute and convalescent COVID-19.

Recruits, aged roughly 18 to 95 years, lived in about two dozen US areas. Cohort assignment relied on participant-reported clinical history. Per the original data handling: Amplification from reference gene primers served as the basis for estimated nucleated cell counts. The protocol was immunoSEQ multiplex PCR, while the TCRdb copy is restricted to in-frame clones and leaves out a portion. That table furnishes V, J and clone size, whereas the DNA furnished D and trimming. The sample holds about 230,000 clones, roughly nine tenths seen once. Looked up from germline, CDR1 is GTSNPN and CDR2 is SVGIG (reference sequence). The CDR3 is 17 residues long. J was trimmed by 0 bases and V by 8 bases; bases with no gene match: 15.

Sequences were obtained from PBMCs or T cells enriched from blood (not recorded which). J is TRBJ2-4 and V is TRBV30; 8 bases fit TRBD2. The source is a man aged 30-40 years who had recovered from COVID-19. The CDR3 reads CARTSAGELLAKNIQYF. As DNA, the CDR3 is TGTGCCCGCACATCAGCGGGGGAGTTACTAGCCAAAAACATTCAGTACTTC.